The clone carrying this TCR beta chain was recorded at least ten times. Its specificity is not known. The data were taken from a study of early T cells in non-severe SARS-CoV-2 infection. CDR3 length: 14 amino acids. Germline V lookup: CDR1 DFQATT, CDR2 SNEGSKA (reference sequence). Between the trimmed V and J ends, which lost 3 bases and 2 bases, there was a span of 14 bases. Unique molecular identifiers were added to individual cDNA molecules. A single record per CDR3 protein comes from TCRdb applying MiXCR to the 5' RACE reads. This sample yields tens of thousands of distinct CDR3 sequences, of which over 3.5% are seen a single time; more than 8% belongs to the top ten. Whole-study findings and limits: Comparison of clonotypes with VDJdb favored anti-spike CD8 responses while missing private and CD4 specificities.

This chain links TRBV20-1 with TRBJ2-7, with D possibly TRBD1 on 6 matching bases. This TCR was sampled from an adult who was a healthcare worker with PCR-confirmed SARS-CoV-2 infection or an uninfected control (not recorded which). Sequences were obtained from whole blood. The CDR3 nucleotides read TGCAGTGCTAGGGGCGACGGACAGCCCTACGAGCAGTACTTC. Amino acid sequence: CSARGDGQPYEQYF.